This T cell receptor beta chain came from a study of blood T cell repertoires in COVID-19. The wider study: PBMCs, B-cell-depleted T cells, or T cells were the source of the cDNA or gDNA that made up the material.

Sequenced by immunoSEQ multiplex PCR; TCRdb stores in-frame clones only, minus some. The data show 250,000 or so clones, about 86% seen once. The J segment lost 3 bases and the V segment lost 4 bases, leaving 11 bases of the junction unmatched. Germline V CDR1 and CDR2: SQVTM, ANQGSEA. This CDR3 spans 15 amino acids. The sequencing input was peripheral blood. The chain couples TRBV29-1 to TRBJ1-2, with 7 bases fitting TRBD1. The receptor was derived from an elderly man with acute or convalescent COVID-19. The CDR3, as DNA: TGCAGCGTTGGACCCGGGCTCGGGACAGACTATGGCTACACCTTC. Translation gives CSVGPGLGTDYGYTF.